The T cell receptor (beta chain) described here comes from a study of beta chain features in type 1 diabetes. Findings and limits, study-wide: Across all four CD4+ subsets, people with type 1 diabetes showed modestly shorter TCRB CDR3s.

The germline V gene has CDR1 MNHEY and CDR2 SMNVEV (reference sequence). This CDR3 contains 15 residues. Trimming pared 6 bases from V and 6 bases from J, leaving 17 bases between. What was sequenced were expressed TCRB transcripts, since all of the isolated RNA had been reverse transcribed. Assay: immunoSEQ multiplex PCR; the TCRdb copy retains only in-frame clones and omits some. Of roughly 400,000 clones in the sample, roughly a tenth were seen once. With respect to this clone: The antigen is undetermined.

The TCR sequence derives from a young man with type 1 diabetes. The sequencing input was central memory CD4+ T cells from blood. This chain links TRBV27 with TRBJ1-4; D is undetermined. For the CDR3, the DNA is TGTGCCAGCAGAGGCAGGATCCCTACTGATGAAAAACTGTTTTTT. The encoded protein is CASRGRIPTDEKLFF.